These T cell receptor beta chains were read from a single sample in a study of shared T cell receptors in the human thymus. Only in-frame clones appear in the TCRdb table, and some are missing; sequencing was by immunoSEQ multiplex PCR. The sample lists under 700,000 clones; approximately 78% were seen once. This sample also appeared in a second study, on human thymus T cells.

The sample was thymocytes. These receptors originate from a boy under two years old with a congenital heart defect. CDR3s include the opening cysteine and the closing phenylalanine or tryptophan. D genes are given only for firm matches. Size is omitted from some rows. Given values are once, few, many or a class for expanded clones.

CASSLGGRLFRGNTIYF,TGCGCCAGCAGCTTGGGAGGCCGACTCTTTCGCGGAAACACCATATATTTT,TRBV5-1,.,.,TRBJ1-3
CSPRCLAGGPYEQYF,TGCAGCCCCCGGTGTTTGGCTGGGGGCCCCTACGAGCAGTACTTC,TRBV29-1,.,few,TRBJ2-7
CASRKGQVSYEQYF,TGTGCCAGCAGGAAGGGGCAGGTCTCCTACGAGCAGTACTTC,TRBV6-5,.,once,TRBJ2-7
CASSEAEIMNTEAFF,TGTGCCAGTAGTGAGGCAGAGATAATGAACACTGAAGCTTTCTTT,TRBV19,.,.,TRBJ1-1
CASSAGTGGVYEQYF,TGCGCCAGCAGCGCGGGGACAGGGGGCGTCTACGAGCAGTACTTC,TRBV5-1,TRBD1,.,TRBJ2-7
CASSGWGAYNEQFF,TGTGCCAGCAGTGGTTGGGGGGCCTACAATGAGCAGTTCTTC,TRBV27,.,few,TRBJ2-1
CASRKGLAGRSGANVLTF,TGTGCCAGCCGCAAAGGACTAGCGGGAAGGTCCGGGGCCAACGTCCTGACTTTC,TRBV27,TRBD2,.,TRBJ2-6
CASSQVVGLALYEQYF,TGCGCCAGCAGCCAAGTCGTTGGACTGGCGCTCTACGAGCAGTACTTC,TRBV4-3,.,.,TRBJ2-7
CASSEGASGRRTDTQYF,TGTGCCAGCAGTGAAGGGGCTAGCGGGAGGAGAACAGATACGCAGTATTTT,TRBV6-1,TRBD2,.,TRBJ2-3
CASSLGGMNTEAFF,TGTGCCAGCAGCTTGGGAGGAATGAACACTGAAGCTTTCTTT,TRBV5-6,.,.,TRBJ1-1
CASSAATGDNPYEQYF,TGTGCCAGCAGTGCTGCGACAGGGGACAACCCCTACGAGCAGTACTTC,TRBV6-1,TRBD1,.,TRBJ2-7
CASSLRGDGIYLYEQYF,TGTGCCAGCAGTCTCAGGGGGGACGGAATCTATCTTTACGAGCAGTACTTC,TRBV27,.,once,TRBJ2-7
CASSEHDRHPSGNTIYF,TGTGCCAGCAGCGAACACGACAGGCACCCCTCTGGAAACACCATATATTTT,TRBV7-2,.,.,TRBJ1-3
CASSEVGGSAYEQYF,TGTGCCAGCAGTGAGGTAGGGGGCAGCGCCTACGAGCAGTACTTC,TRBV2,TRBD1,.,TRBJ2-7
CASRDPEREHPYEQYF,TGCGCCAGCAGGGATCCAGAGCGGGAGCACCCCTACGAGCAGTACTTC,TRBV4-1,TRBD2,.,TRBJ2-7
CSTCLGGAGDNEQFF,TGCAGCACCTGCCTGGGGGGCGCGGGGGACAATGAGCAGTTCTTC,TRBV29-1,.,.,TRBJ2-1
CASGPTGRKGNEQFF,TGTGCCAGCGGCCCGACAGGGCGTAAGGGCAATGAGCAGTTCTTC,TRBV6-4,TRBD1,.,TRBJ2-1
CSAAQGGGLAGGRQQETQYF,TGCAGCGCTGCACAGGGGGGGGGACTAGCGGGAGGCCGGCAGCAAGAGACCCAGTACTTC,TRBV29-1,TRBD2,.,TRBJ2-5
CASSNDRGLGNEQFF,TGTGCCAGCAGTAATGACAGGGGGCTTGGGAATGAGCAGTTCTTC,TRBV28,TRBD1,.,TRBJ2-1
CASSSTDREPREESEMDEKLFF,TGTGCCAGCAGCTCGACGGACAGGGAGCCAAGGGAGGAGAGTGAAATGGATGAAAAACTGTTTTTT,TRBV9,TRBD1,.,TRBJ1-4
CASSSRGPNTGELFF,TGTGCCAGCAGCTCGCGGGGGCCGAACACCGGGGAGCTGTTTTTT,TRBV13,.,.,TRBJ2-2
CASSQERREGFDTQYF,TGCGCCAGCAGCCAAGAACGGCGGGAGGGTTTCGATACGCAGTATTTT,TRBV4-1,TRBD2,few,TRBJ2-3
CASSLYPGTKEKLFF,TGTGCCAGCAGCTTATACCCCGGCACTAAAGAAAAACTGTTTTTT,TRBV7-2,.,.,TRBJ1-4
CASSQEKPGIQETQYF,TGCGCCAGCAGCCAGGAAAAACCAGGTATCCAAGAGACCCAGTACTTC,TRBV4-3,.,.,TRBJ2-5
CAWSVGGHNYGYTF,TGTGCCTGGAGTGTAGGGGGACACAACTATGGCTACACCTTC,TRBV30,.,.,TRBJ1-2
CASRADRGLGEKLFF,TGTGCCAGTAGAGCCGACAGGGGGCTTGGTGAAAAACTGTTTTTT,TRBV19,TRBD1,.,TRBJ1-4
CSVATGGGYGYTF,TGCAGCGTAGCCACAGGGGGCGGCTATGGCTACACCTTC,TRBV29-1,TRBD1,once,TRBJ1-2
CASSQDRASGSVTYEQYF,TGTGCCAGCAGCCAAGATCGGGCTAGCGGGAGTGTAACCTACGAGCAGTACTTC,TRBV4-2,TRBD2,few,TRBJ2-7
CASSQLASDSYEQYF,TGTGCCAGCAGCCAACTAGCGTCGGACTCCTACGAGCAGTACTTC,TRBV11-2,TRBD2,.,TRBJ2-7
CASSFGPNEQFF,TGTGCCAGCAGCTTTGGCCCCAATGAGCAGTTCTTC,TRBV7-8,.,.,TRBJ2-1
CASSSDSHTGELFF,TGTGCCAGCAGCTCGGACAGCCACACCGGGGAGCTGTTTTTT,TRBV11-2,.,.,TRBJ2-2
CASSGAGGSSYEQYF,TGTGCCAGCAGCGGGGCGGGGGGTAGCTCCTACGAGCAGTACTTC,TRBV5-4,TRBD2,.,TRBJ2-7
CASSSSRGGYTF,TGTGCCAGCAGCTCTTCTAGGGGAGGCTACACCTTC,TRBV28,.,few,TRBJ1-2
CASRGGRVSYEQYF,TGCGCCAGCAGAGGCGGGAGGGTCTCCTACGAGCAGTACTTC,TRBV10-1,TRBD2,.,TRBJ2-7
CSVRGGAPNQPQHF,TGCAGCGTAAGGGGGGGGGCTCCCAATCAGCCCCAGCATTTT,TRBV29-1,.,.,TRBJ1-5
CASSHPRDRDPGELFF,TGCGCCAGCAGCCACCCCCGGGACAGGGATCCCGGGGAGCTGTTTTTT,TRBV4-1,TRBD1,.,TRBJ2-2
CASSSRDSYEQYF,TGTGCCAGCAGTTCCCGTGACAGCTACGAGCAGTACTTC,TRBV27,.,.,TRBJ2-7
CASSPLLAGDPRDEQYF,TGTGCCAGCTCACCACTACTAGCGGGGGACCCCAGGGACGAGCAGTACTTC,TRBV18,TRBD2,.,TRBJ2-7
CASSYRGDCTDTQYF,TGTGCCAGCAGTTACCGCGGGGATTGCACAGATACGCAGTATTTT,TRBV6-5,.,.,TRBJ2-3
CGTRGPNEQFF,TGTGGGACCAGGGGGCCGAATGAGCAGTTCTTC,TRBV6-5,TRBD1,few,TRBJ2-1
CASSQPPGQGLSYEQYF,TGCGCCAGCAGCCAACCGCCGGGACAGGGCCTCTCCTACGAGCAGTACTTC,TRBV4-1,TRBD1,few,TRBJ2-7
CASSLAGSNQPQHF,TGTGCCAGCAGTTTGGCGGGTAGCAATCAGCCCCAGCATTTT,TRBV27,.,few,TRBJ1-5
CASGFQRPASGRYGANVLTF,TGTGCTAGTGGTTTCCAAAGGCCGGCTAGCGGGAGGTACGGGGCCAACGTCCTGACTTTC,TRBV12-5,TRBD2,.,TRBJ2-6